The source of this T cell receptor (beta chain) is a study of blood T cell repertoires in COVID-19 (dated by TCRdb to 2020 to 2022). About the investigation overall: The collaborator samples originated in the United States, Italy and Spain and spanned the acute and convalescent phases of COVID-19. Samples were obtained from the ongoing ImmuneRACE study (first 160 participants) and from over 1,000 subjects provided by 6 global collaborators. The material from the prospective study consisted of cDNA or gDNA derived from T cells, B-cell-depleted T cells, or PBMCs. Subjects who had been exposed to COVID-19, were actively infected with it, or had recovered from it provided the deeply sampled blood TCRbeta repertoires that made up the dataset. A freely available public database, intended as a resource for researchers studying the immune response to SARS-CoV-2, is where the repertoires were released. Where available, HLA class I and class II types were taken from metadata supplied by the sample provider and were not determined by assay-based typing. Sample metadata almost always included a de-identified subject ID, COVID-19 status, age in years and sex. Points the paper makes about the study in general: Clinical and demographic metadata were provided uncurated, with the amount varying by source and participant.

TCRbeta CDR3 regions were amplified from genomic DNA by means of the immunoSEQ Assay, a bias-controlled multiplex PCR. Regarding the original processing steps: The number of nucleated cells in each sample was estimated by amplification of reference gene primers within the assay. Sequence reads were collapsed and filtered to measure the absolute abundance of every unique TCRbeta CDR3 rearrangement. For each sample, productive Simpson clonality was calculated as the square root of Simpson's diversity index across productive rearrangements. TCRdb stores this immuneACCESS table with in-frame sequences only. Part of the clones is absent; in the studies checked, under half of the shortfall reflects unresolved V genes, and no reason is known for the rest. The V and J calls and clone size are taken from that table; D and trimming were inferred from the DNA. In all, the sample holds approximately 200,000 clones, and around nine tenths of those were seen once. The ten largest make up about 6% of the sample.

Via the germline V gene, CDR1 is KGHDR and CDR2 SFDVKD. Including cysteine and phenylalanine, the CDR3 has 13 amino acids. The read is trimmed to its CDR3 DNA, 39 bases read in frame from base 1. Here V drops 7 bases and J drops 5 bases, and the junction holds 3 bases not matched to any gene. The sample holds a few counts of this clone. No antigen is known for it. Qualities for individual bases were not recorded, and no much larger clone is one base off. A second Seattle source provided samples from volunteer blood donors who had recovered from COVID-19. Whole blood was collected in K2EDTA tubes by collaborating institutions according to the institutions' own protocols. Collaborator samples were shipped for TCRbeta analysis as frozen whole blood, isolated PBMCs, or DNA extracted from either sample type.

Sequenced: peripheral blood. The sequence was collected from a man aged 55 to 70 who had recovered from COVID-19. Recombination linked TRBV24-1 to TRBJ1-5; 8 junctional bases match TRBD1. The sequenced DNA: TGTGCCACCAGAGACAGGGGTGATCAGCCCCAGCATTTT. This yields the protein CATRDRGDQPQHF.